These 18 T cell receptor beta chains share one sample of origin, sequenced in a study of control samples from healthy donors and cancer patients. TCRdb's table, derived via immunoSEQ multiplex PCR, lists solely in-frame clones and lacks some. The sample's table shows around 190,000 clones. Source material: blood. The receptors come from a woman aged 25 to 39 in good health.

V gene TRBV6-2 or TRBV6-3 combines with J gene TRBJ2-5; 7 bases map to TRBD1. Germline V gives CDR1 MNHEY, CDR2 SVGEGT. V gave up 2 bases and J gave up 4 bases; unmatched junction bases: 4. CDR3 length: 14 amino acids. CDR3: CASSYGTAVETQYF. The CDR3 coding sequence is TGTGCCAGCAGTTACGGGACAGCGGTAGAGACCCAGTACTTC.

V is TRBV27 and J is TRBJ2-5; D gene ambiguous. Germline loops: CDR1 MNHEY, CDR2 SMNVEV (reference sequence). The CDR3 is 14 amino acids. Trimming stripped 2 bases from V and 5 bases from J, with 12 bases between. The CDR3 sequence: CASSLGMEAETQYF. The CDR3 DNA reads as TGTGCCAGCAGTTTAGGCATGGAAGCGGAGACCCAGTACTTC.

The chain carries TRBV5-5 and TRBJ2-5, with unresolved D. V lost 1 base to trimming and J lost 2 bases, with 6 bases between them. Germline CDR1 and CDR2: SGHKS and YYEKEE (reference sequence). The length of the CDR3 is 13 residues. CDR3 region: CASSLLRQETQYF. The CDR3 bases are TGTGCCAGCAGCTTGTTACGGCAAGAGACCCAGTACTTC.

The chain combines TRBV6-5 with TRBJ2-7, with 11 bases aligning to TRBD2. Per germline, CDR1 MNHEY and CDR2 SVGAGI. V was clipped by 8 bases and J by 4 bases; unmatched bases: 7. The CDR3 has 14 amino acids. The chain's CDR3 is CASANSGGGYEQYF. As DNA, the CDR3 is TGTGCCAGCGCAAATAGCGGGGGGGGTTACGAGCAGTACTTC.

This chain uses TRBV4-3 with TRBJ1-5, with D perhaps TRBD1 (5 bases). V shed 3 bases and J shed 2 bases, with 8 bases lying between them. The CDR3 extends over 14 amino acids. Per the germline V gene, CDR1 is LGHNA and CDR2 is YSLEER. The CDR3 DNA reads as TGCGCCAGCAGCCAGGTCAGGGGCAATCAGCCCCAGCATTTT. It yields the protein CASSQVRGNQPQHF.

CDR3 nucleotide sequence: TGTGCCAGCAGTGAACAGCGCGGGAATCAGCCCCAGCATTTT. This sequence encodes CASSEQRGNQPQHF. J is TRBJ1-5 and V is TRBV2, with no clear D. CDR1 is SNHLY, CDR2 FYNNEI, per germline. With 2 bases removed from V and 4 bases from J, the gap between germline ends came to 9 bases. CDR3 size: 14 residues. The full variable domain, completed using reference TRBV2 and TRBJ1-5, is EPEVTQTPSHQVTQMGQEVILRCVPISNHLYFYWYRQILGQKVEFLVSFYNNEISEKSEIFDDQFSVERPDGSNFTLKIRSTKLEDSAMYFCASSEQRGNQPQHFGDGTRLSIL.

The V call is TRBV10-3, the J call TRBJ1-2; 8 nucleotides line up with TRBD1. This CDR3 is 17 amino acids long. Trimming removed 0 bases from V and 7 bases from J; junction bases left unmatched: 13. Germline V gene lookup returns CDR1 ENHRY and CDR2 SYGVKD. The CDR3 protein is CAISESGTGGFRGGYTF. In DNA, the CDR3 is TGTGCCATCAGTGAGTCTGGAACAGGGGGATTTCGCGGTGGCTACACCTTC.

V and J are TRBV12-3 or TRBV12-4 and TRBJ1-5; D remains unclear. There are 12 residues in the CDR3. Deletions cut 3 bases from V and 7 bases from J, with 7 bases between. DNA for the CDR3: TGTGCCAGCAGTTTTCTGCCCCAGCCCCAGCATTTT. It specifies CASSFLPQPQHF.

The chain links TRBV6-6 to TRBJ1-5; D is perhaps TRBD1 (5 bases). Germline CDR1 is MNHNY and CDR2 is SVGAGI (reference sequence). The CDR3 runs to 16 residues. V shed 11 bases and J shed 0 bases, with 20 bases lying between them. In DNA form, the CDR3 reads TGTGCCGGCCTGGGGGGGGATCTCTATAGCAATCAGCCCCAGCATTTT. The encoded protein is CAGLGGDLYSNQPQHF.

The J gene is TRBJ2-2, the V gene TRBV5-4, with a weak D call TRBD2 (5 bases). Trimming removed 4 bases at V and 0 bases at J, with 13 bases between. The germline CDR1 and CDR2 sequences are SGHNT and YYREEE (reference sequence). The CDR3 totals 16 residues. CDR3 sequence (DNA): TGTGCCAGCAGCCCCGGAGCGGCCGCGAACACCGGGGAGCTGTTTTTT. Its protein product is CASSPGAAANTGELFF.

This chain uses TRBV5-1 with TRBJ1-1; D is unresolved. The CDR3 spans 14 residues. The ends were cut back, 5 bases at V and 5 bases at J, with 16 bases in the middle. Germline loops: CDR1 SGHRS, CDR2 YFSETQ. CDR3 region: CASSSLLSGTEAFF. The CDR3 nucleotides are TGCGCCAGCAGTTCCTTGTTAAGTGGGACTGAAGCTTTCTTT.

The chain uses TRBV12-3 or TRBV12-4 and TRBJ1-6; possibly TRBD1 for D (6 bases). The CDR3 has 13 amino acids. V was clipped by 9 bases and J by 10 bases, with 16 bases between them. The CDR3 here is CASTNREGSPLHF. In nucleotides, the CDR3 is TGTGCCAGTACTAACAGGGAAGGATCACCCCTCCACTTT.

V usage is TRBV10-3 and J usage is TRBJ1-5; D unresolved. The CDR3 has 13 residues. The V and J ends lost 3 bases and 10 bases respectively, with 13 bases between them. Germline values: CDR1 ENHRY, CDR2 SYGVKD. The CDR3 reads CAISDHAKGPQHF. The DNA of the CDR3 is TGTGCCATCAGTGACCACGCGAAGGGTCCCCAGCATTTT.

In nucleotides, the CDR3 is TGTGCCAGCAGTTTCCCCGGGACAGGGGGCATCTATGAGCAGTTCTTC. It yields the protein CASSFPGTGGIYEQFF. The J gene is TRBJ2-1, the V gene TRBV28; 12 bases line up with TRBD1. CDR1 MDHEN and CDR2 SYDVKM come from the germline V gene. The CDR3 is made up of 16 amino acids. The ends lost 3 bases at V and 8 bases at J; junction bases unmatched: 8.

The DNA for the CDR3 is TGTGCCAGCAGCCAGGGGACTAGTAGGTACGAGCAGTACTTC. Protein: CASSQGTSRYEQYF. The chain uses TRBV11-3 and TRBJ2-7, with 8 bases lining up with TRBD2. The CDR3 is made up of 14 amino acids. With 5 bases clipped from V and 4 bases from J, the junction kept 7 bases outside the gene matches. Germline-derived CDR1 and CDR2 are SGHNT and YENEEA.

This chain connects TRBV6-5 to TRBJ1-2; D gene ambiguous. The CDR3 totals 13 residues. CDR1 and CDR2 (germline): MNHEY, SVGAGI. The V gene lost 5 bases and the J gene lost 6 bases, with 13 bases spanning the gap. Here the CDR3 DNA reads TGTGCCAGCAGTCGCACCTGGGAGGATGGCTACACCTTC. This codes for CASSRTWEDGYTF.

The rearrangement uses TRBV24-1 and TRBJ2-5; 13 bases line up with TRBD2. From germline, CDR1 is KGHDR and CDR2 SFDVKD. The CDR3 is 15 amino acids. V trimming: 9 bases; J trimming: 2 bases; junction bases outside the gene matches: 5. The CDR3 sequence is CATGGLAGQQETQYF. The CDR3 coding sequence is TGTGCCACCGGGGGACTAGCGGGGCAACAAGAGACCCAGTACTTC.

The chain joins TRBV11-2 to TRBJ2-3, with TRBD2 matching over 11 bases. CDR3 size: 16 residues. CDR1 is SGHAT and CDR2 is FQNNGV in the germline V gene. V shed 5 bases and J 0 bases; nucleotides not matched to a gene: 4. CDR3: CASSLRLAGSTDTQYF. The CDR3 DNA reads as TGTGCCAGCAGCCTCCGACTAGCGGGGAGCACAGATACGCAGTATTTT.